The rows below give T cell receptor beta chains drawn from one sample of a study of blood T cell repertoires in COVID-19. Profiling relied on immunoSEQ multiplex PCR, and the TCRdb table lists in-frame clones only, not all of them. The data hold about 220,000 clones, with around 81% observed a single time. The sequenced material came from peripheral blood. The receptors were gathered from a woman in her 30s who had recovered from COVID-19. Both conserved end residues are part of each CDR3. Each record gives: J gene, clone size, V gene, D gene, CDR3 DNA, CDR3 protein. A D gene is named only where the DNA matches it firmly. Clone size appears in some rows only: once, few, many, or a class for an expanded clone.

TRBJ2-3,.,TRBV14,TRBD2,TGTGCCAGCAGCCAAGACCGGCGGGAGGGCCAGACAGATACGCAGTATTTT,CASSQDRREGQTDTQYF
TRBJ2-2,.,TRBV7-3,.,TGTGCCAGCAGCTTCGGGACTAACACCGGGGAGCTGTTTTTT,CASSFGTNTGELFF
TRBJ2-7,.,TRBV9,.,TGTGCCAGCAGCGGAGGACAGCATCCCTACGAGCAGTACTTC,CASSGGQHPYEQYF
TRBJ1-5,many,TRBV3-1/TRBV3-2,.,TGTGCCAGCAGCCAAGATGGGGCCAGGGGAGAGCAGCCCCAGCATTTT,CASSQDGARGEQPQHF
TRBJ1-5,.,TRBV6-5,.,TGTGCCAGCAGTCGAGGATTGGGCAATCAGCCCCAGCATTTT,CASSRGLGNQPQHF
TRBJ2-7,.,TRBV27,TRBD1,TGTGCCAGCAGTCCAATCGGGGGACAGGGGGCCTACGAGCAGTACTTC,CASSPIGGQGAYEQYF
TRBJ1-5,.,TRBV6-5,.,TGTGCCAGCAGAACCACAGGACACCAGCCCCAGCATTTT,CASRTTGHQPQHF
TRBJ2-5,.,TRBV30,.,TGTGCCTGGAGTGAACAGCAAGAGACCCAGTACTTC,CAWSEQQETQYF
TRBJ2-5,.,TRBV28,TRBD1,TGTGCCAGCAGTTTTCGAGGCAGGGGGTGGGAGACCCAGTACTTC,CASSFRGRGWETQYF
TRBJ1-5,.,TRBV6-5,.,TGTGCCAGCAGTTTTACGGGTGGTCAGCCCCAGCATTTT,CASSFTGGQPQHF
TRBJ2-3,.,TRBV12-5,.,TGTGCTAGTGGTTTAAGCGGCACAGATACGCAGTATTTT,CASGLSGTDTQYF
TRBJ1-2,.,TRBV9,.,TGTGCCAGCAGCCCTCGGACAGACCACGCTACATATGGCTACACCTTC,CASSPRTDHATYGYTF
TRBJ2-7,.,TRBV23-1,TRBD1,TGCGCCAGCGACAAAACTACCCGACAGGGGACCTACGAGCAGTACTTC,CASDKTTRQGTYEQYF
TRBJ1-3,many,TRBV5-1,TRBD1,TGCGCCAGCAGCTTACCGGGACAGGGAGTTGACACCATATATTTT,CASSLPGQGVDTIYF
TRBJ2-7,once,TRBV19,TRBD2,TGTGCCAGTAGTATCCGTAGCGGGAGCCTCACCTACGAGCAGTACTTC,CASSIRSGSLTYEQYF
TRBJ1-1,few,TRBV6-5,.,TGTGCCAGCTATCGGCGGAGCGGAGAAGCTTTCTTT,CASYRRSGEAFF
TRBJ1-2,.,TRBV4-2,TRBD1,TGTGCCAGCAGCCCTTCCCGGACAGGCCCGGGCTACTATGGCTACACCTTC,CASSPSRTGPGYYGYTF
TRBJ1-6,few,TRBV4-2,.,TGTGCCAGCAGCCATGCTAAAACCCCCGATTCACCCCTCCACTTT,CASSHAKTPDSPLHF
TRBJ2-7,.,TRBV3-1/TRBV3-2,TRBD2,TGTGCCAGCAGCGGAATTCCCGGGACTAGCGGGTCCTACGAGCAGTACTTC,CASSGIPGTSGSYEQYF
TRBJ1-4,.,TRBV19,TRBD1,TGTGCCAGTAGTCCTCGGGACAGCTCTAATGAAAAACTGTTTTTT,CASSPRDSSNEKLFF
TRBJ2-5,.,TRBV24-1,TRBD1,TGTGCCACCAGTGAACCCGGGACAGGGGGGCAAGAGACCCAGTACTTC,CATSEPGTGGQETQYF
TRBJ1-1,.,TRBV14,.,TGTGCCAGCAGTCCTTGGGGGGGATCTCTATTCAGGGTTCCCACTGAAGCTTTCTTT,CASSPWGGSLFRVPTEAFF
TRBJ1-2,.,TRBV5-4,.,TGTGCCAGCAGCTTTGACGGGGGGAATGGCTACACCTTC,CASSFDGGNGYTF
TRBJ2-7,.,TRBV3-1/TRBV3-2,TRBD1,TGTGCCAGCAGCCCGCTACCCTCGACAGGGAACTCCTACGAGCAGTACTTC,CASSPLPSTGNSYEQYF
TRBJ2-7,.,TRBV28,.,TGTGCCAGCAGGGGAGCCTGGGCATTCGTCTCCTACGAGCAGTACTTC,CASRGAWAFVSYEQYF
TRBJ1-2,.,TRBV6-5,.,TGTGCCAGCAGTTATACAGGAGGGGGCTACACCTTC,CASSYTGGGYTF
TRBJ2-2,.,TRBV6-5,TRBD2,TGTGCCAGCAGTTGGACTAGCGGGGGAACGGGCGGGGAGCTGTTTTTT,CASSWTSGGTGGELFF
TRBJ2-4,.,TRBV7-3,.,TGTGCCAGCAGCTTAAACAGGGTAGACATTCAGTACTTC,CASSLNRVDIQYF
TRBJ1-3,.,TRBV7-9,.,TGTGCCAGCAGCTTAACTTCAGGACTCTCTGGAAACACCATATATTTT,CASSLTSGLSGNTIYF
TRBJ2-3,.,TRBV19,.,TGTGCCAGTAGTATAAGGGGGACGCAGTATTTT,CASSIRGTQYF
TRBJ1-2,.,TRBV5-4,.,TGTGCCAGCAGCTTTGTTACAGGGATTAGGGATGGCTACACCTTC,CASSFVTGIRDGYTF
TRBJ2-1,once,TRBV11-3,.,TGTGCCAGCAGCTTACTCTATGGTCCAGGGGAGCAGTTCTTC,CASSLLYGPGEQFF
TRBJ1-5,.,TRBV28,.,TGTGCCACCACCTCAGGCAATCAGCCCCAGCATTTT,CATTSGNQPQHF
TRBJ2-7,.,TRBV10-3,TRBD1,TGTGCCATCAGTCCGGGACAGGGAATTTACGAGCAGTACTTC,CAISPGQGIYEQYF
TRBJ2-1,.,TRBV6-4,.,TGTGCCAGCAGCCTCGAATCGACAGCCCCCAATGAGCAGTTCTTC,CASSLESTAPNEQFF
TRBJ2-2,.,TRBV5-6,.,TGTGCCAGCAGCTTGGAGGCGGTCGGCGCCGGGGAGCTGTTTTTT,CASSLEAVGAGELFF
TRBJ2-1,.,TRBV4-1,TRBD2,TGCGCCAGCAGCCCTAGAACCGGGACTAGCGGCTCCTACAATGAGCAGTTCTTC,CASSPRTGTSGSYNEQFF
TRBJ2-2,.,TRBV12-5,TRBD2,TGTGCTAGTGGTTTTTCGGGAGGGTCCGGGGAGCTGTTTTTT,CASGFSGGSGELFF
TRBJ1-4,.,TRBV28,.,TGTGCCGGCTCGCGGGGGTGGGCAGGTGGAAATGAAAAACTGTTTTTT,CAGSRGWAGGNEKLFF
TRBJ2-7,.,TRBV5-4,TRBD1,TGTGCCAGCAGCCCCGGACAGGGGGCATGGTACGAGCAGTACTTC,CASSPGQGAWYEQYF
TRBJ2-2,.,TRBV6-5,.,TGTGCCAGTGGCCGGGACACCGGGGAGCTGTTTTTT,CASGRDTGELFF
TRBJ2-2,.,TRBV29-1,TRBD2,TGCAGCGTTCTAGCGGGAGGGCCGGTCGGGGAGCTGTTTTTT,CSVLAGGPVGELFF